The sequence of this TCR beta chain was determined in a study of shared clonotypes between healthy human individuals. Regarding this clone: The antigen is undetermined.

Splitting the CD4+ cells yielded a CD45RA+ naive subset and a CD45RA-negative memory subset. Generated by immunoSEQ multiplex PCR, the TCRdb table keeps only in-frame clones and is missing some. The table lists more than 1,200,000 clones, roughly 98.5% of them singletons. The CDR3 is 14 amino acids. V dropped 0 bases and J dropped 7 bases, with 11 bases sitting between them. CDR1 is SGHRS and CDR2 is YFSETQ in the germline V gene. Findings and caveats of the study: The naive CD4 repertoires of several donors were compared, and around 5% of clonotypes were shared. Across subsets, estimated richness was generally greater for naive than for memory populations.

The sequencing input was naive CD4+ T cells sorted from blood. This sample's subset: CD45RA+ positively selected. The chain combines TRBV5-1 with TRBJ1-5; unclear D gene. This clonotype originated in a man aged 25 to 40 in good health. DNA of the CDR3: TGCGCCAGCAGCTTGGGTCCGCAAGAACAGCCCCAGCATTTT. Translated, it gives CASSLGPQEQPQHF.